This T cell receptor beta chain was captured in a study of tumor and adjacent non-tumor tissue in lung cancer. Study conclusions and caveats: Tumor repertoires had a smaller top 100 clone share than normal lung.

Comment on this clonotype: Its antigen is still unknown. It is unclear where the CDR3 begins or ends on the DNA, so no DNA is shown, and the CDR3 is as TCRdb lists it.

A modified ARM-PCR protocol with three rounds of nested PCR amplified TCRbeta. From the multiplex PCR reads, TCRdb called clonotypes with MiXCR, one entry per CDR3 protein. This sample has 75,000 to 90,000 distinct CDR3 sequences, with under 80% found just once. The CDR3 numbers 14 amino acids, ends counted. Germline CDR1 reads SQVTM; CDR2 reads ANQGSEA. RNA was extracted from bulk tissue without any cell sorting. The normal lung tissue was taken more than 3 cm from the tumor edge. Donors were chemotherapy-naive, newly diagnosed lung cancer surgical patients in China, August–late 2014. Input material: distant non-tumor lung tissue. The sequence derives from a woman aged 45-65 years with non-small cell lung cancer. This rearrangement joins TRBV29-1 to TRBJ2-3. Here the CDR3 reads CSVDVGLGTDTHIF.